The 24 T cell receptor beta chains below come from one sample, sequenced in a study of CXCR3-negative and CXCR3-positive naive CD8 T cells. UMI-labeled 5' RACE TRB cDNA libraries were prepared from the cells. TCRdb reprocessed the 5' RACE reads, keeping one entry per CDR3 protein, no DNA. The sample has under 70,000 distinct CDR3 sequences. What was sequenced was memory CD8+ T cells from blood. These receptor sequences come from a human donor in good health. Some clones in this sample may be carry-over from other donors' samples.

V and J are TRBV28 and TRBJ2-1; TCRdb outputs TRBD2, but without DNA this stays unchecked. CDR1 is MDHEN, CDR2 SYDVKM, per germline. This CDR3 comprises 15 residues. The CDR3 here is CASSLWGRGHNEQFF.

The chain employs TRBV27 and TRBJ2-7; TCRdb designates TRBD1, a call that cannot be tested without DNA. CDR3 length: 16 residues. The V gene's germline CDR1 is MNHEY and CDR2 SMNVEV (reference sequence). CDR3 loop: CASSLPGTGAWDEQYF.

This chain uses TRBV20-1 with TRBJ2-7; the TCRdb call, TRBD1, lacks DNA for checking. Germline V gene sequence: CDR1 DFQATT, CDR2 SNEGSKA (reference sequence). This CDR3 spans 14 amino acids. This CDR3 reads CSAREGRSGYEQYF.

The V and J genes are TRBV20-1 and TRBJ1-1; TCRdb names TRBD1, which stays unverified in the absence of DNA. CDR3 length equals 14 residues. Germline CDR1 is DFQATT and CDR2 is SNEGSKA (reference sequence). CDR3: CSARVGGAMTEAFF.

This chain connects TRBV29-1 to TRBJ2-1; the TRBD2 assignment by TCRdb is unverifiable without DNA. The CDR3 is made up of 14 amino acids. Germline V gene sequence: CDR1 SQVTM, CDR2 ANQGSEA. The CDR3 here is CSVEHSGRANEQFF.

The CDR3 spells CSVATGGGYEQYF. The chain combines TRBV29-1 with TRBJ2-7; the D gene TCRdb calls, TRBD1, cannot be checked with no DNA. The V gene's germline CDR1 is SQVTM and CDR2 ANQGSEA. CDR3 length equals 13 residues.

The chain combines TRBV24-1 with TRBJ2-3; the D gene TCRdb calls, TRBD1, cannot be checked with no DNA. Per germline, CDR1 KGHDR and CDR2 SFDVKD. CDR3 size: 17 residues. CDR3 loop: CATSDPGTFGSTDTQYF.

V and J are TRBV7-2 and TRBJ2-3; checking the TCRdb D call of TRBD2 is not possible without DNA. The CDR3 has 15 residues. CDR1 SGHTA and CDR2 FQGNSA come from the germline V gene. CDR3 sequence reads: CASSLDSYLTDTQYF.

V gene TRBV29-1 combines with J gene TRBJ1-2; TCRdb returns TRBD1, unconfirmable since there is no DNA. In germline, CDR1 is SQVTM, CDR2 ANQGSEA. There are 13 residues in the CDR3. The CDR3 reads CSVGPTGAYGYTF.

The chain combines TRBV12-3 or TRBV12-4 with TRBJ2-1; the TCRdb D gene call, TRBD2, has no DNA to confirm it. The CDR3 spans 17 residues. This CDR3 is CASSPGTSGGLYNEQFF.

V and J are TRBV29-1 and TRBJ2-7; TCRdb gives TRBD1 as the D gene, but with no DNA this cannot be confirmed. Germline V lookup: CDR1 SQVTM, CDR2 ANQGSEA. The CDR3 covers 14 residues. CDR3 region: CSARGGTSSYEQYF.

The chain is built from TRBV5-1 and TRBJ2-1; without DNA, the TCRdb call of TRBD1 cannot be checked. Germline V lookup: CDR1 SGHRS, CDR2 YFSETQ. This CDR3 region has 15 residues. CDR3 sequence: CASSLGWGGLDEQFF.

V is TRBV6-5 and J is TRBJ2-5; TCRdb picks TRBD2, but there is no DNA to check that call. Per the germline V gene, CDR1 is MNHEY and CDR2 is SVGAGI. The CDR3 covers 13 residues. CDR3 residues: CASSYGGEETQYF.

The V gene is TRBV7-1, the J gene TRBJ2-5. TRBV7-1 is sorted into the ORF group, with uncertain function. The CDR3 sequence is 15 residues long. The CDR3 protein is CASSSELGLGETQYF.

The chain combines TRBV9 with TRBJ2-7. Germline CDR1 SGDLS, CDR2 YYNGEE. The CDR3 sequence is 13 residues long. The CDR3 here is CASSAGSTYEQYF.

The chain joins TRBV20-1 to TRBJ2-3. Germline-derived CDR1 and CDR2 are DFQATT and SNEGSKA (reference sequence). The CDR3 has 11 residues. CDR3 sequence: CSGAATDTQYF.

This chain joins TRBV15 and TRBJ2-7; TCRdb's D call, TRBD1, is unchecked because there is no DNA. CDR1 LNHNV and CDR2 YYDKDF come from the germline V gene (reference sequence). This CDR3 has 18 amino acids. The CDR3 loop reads CATSRDNYVSGVGYEQYF.

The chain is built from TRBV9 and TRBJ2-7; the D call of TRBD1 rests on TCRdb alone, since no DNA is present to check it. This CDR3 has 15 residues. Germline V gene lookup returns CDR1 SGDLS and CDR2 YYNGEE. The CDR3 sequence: CASSAGPGQGAEQYF.

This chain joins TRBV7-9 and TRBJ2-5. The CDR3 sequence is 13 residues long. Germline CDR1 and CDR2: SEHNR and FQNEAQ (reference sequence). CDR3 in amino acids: CASSSHTSGTQYF. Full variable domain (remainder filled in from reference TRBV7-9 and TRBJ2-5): DTGVSQNPRHKITKRGQNVTFRCDPISEHNRLYWYRQTLGQGPEFLTYFQNEAQLEKSRLLSDRFSAERPKGSFSTLEIQRTEQGDSAMYLCASSSHTSGTQYFGPGTRLLVL.

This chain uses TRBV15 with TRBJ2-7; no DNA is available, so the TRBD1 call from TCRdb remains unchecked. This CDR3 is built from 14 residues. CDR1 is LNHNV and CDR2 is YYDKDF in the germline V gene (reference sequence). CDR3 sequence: CATSRDYGTYEQYF.

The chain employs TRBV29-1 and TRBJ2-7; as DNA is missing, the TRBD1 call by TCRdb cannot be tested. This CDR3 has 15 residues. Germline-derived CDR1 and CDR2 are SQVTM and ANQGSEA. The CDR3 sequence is CSVEEWAQGEKEQYF.

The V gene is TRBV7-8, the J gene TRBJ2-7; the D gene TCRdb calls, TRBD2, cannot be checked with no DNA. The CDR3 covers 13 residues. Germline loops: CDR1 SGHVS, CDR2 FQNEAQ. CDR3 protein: CASSLARGSEQYF.

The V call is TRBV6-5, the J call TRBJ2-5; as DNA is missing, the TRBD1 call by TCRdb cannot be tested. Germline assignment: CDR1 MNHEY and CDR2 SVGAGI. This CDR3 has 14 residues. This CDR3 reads CASRVGTGFETQYF.

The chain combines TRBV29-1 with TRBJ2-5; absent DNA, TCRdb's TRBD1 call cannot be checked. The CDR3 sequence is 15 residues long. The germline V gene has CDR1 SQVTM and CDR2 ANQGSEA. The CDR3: CSVDLDRQLEETQYF.